This T cell receptor beta chain was sequenced during a study of blood T cell repertoires in COVID-19. In the study overall: Spain, Italy and the United States supplied samples that represented acute and convalescent COVID-19. Nucleic acid was either cDNA or gDNA, and it came from T cells, B-cell-depleted T cells, or PBMCs.

Authors' methods: Estimates of nucleated cell counts were drawn from the amplification of reference gene primers. The assay was immunoSEQ multiplex PCR, and TCRdb's table has in-frame clones only and misses some. V and J calls and clone size are those listed in that table; D and trimming were worked out from the DNA. The sample has 70,000 to 85,000 clones, almost 85% seen once. Germline V gene sequence: CDR1 WNHNN, CDR2 SYGVQD (reference sequence). V shed 3 bases and J shed 1 base, with 8 bases lying between them. The CDR3 runs to 14 residues. The sample taken for sequencing was peripheral blood. The gene calls are TRBV10-1 and TRBJ2-3; D is possibly TRBD2 (6 bases). The sequence was obtained from a man of 80 years or more with acute or convalescent COVID-19. The CDR3 nucleotides read TGCGCCAGCAGTGACACGGGGGGCACAGATACGCAGTATTTT. It translates to CASSDTGGTDTQYF.